This T cell receptor beta chain was sequenced in a study of T-cell reconstitution after alpha-beta-depleted transplantation in children. General study results and limits: Where alpha-beta T cells came from about two months after transplant was reportedly several hundred expanded graft clones. Where some patients showed high TCRbeta diversity at day 60, it came from recipient T cells and thymic progenitors that had survived. Diversity and T-cell counts at one year after transplant derived mostly from new T cells.

The CDR3 consists of 16 residues. Germline values: CDR1 SGHTA, CDR2 FQGNSA. The V and J ends lost 5 bases and 1 base, in that order; junction bases with no gene match: 8. Preparation of the TCRbeta library was carried out with unique molecular identifiers. TCRdb ran MiXCR on the PCR reads and lists one entry per CDR3 protein. This sample carries approximately 230,000 distinct CDR3 sequences, 20% to 30% of them seen once, and the ten largest clones take about 4.8%. This clonotype was seen ten or more times. The antigen is undetermined. Sample: PBMCs, mostly from graft donor cells, taken 360 days after TCRalphabeta/CD19-depleted stem cell transplant. The chain couples TRBV7-2 to TRBJ1-1, with 9 bases lining up with TRBD1. The TCR originated in a female patient aged 2 to 10 who had a stem cell transplant for congenital amegakaryocytic thrombocytopenia, so the T cells may come from the graft donor. The CDR3 sequence: CASSGWDRAKNTEAFF. In DNA, the CDR3 is TGTGCCAGCAGCGGTTGGGACAGGGCGAAGAACACTGAAGCTTTCTTT.